This TCR beta chain was sequenced during a study of blood T cell repertoires in COVID-19. Looking at the study overall: The cDNA or gDNA used as material had been derived from T cells, B-cell-depleted T cells, or PBMCs.

Only in-frame clones appear in the TCRdb table, and some are missing; sequencing was by immunoSEQ multiplex PCR. The profile shows 55,000 to 65,000 clones, 82% of them singletons. The CDR3 has 12 residues. Germline CDR1 reads SEHNR; CDR2 reads FQNEAQ (reference sequence). Unmatched junction bases numbered 6, after V lost 6 bases and J lost 7 bases. The rearrangement links TRBV7-9 to TRBJ2-7; 7 nucleotides align to TRBD1. Input material: peripheral blood. The sequence was collected from a human donor in a cohort sampled during active COVID-19. CDR3 region: CASRLPGGEQYF. DNA of the CDR3: TGTGCCAGCAGACTCCCAGGGGGTGAGCAGTACTTC.